This TCR beta chain stems from a study of CD8+ T cells in alopecia areata. In the case of this clone: What it binds is not known.

Overall study results and limits: Whether baseline CD8+ expansion is linked to response remains uncertain, given a single nonresponder. Sequencing of scalp tissue also captures the resident alphabeta T cells of normal skin.

The sample's treatment: oral pan-JAK inhibitor, 5-10 mg twice daily. Sequencing used cDNA as its template, made by extracting RNA and reverse transcribing it. TCRdb's table, derived via immunoSEQ multiplex PCR, lists solely in-frame clones and lacks some. The repertoire holds 150,000 to 200,000 clones, approximately 62% seen once, with 14% in the top ten. This clonotype was sampled from a human donor with alopecia areata. The material was CD4+ T cells sorted from blood, obtained at week 24, from a patient treated with tofacitinib.

The CDR3 sequence: CASSLSGGNSPLHF. The CDR3 DNA reads TGCGCCAGCAGCTTATCCGGGGGTAATTCACCCCTCCACTTT. The chain combines TRBV5-1 with TRBJ1-6; tentatively, D is TRBD1 (5 bases). The length of the CDR3 is 14 residues. Germline V CDR1 and CDR2: SGHRS, YFSETQ. Trimming took 2 bases from V and 6 from J, leaving 9 bases between them.